Shown below are 25 T cell receptor beta chains from a single sample sequenced in a study of vaccination and CD4 T cells after COVID-19. At the Johns Hopkins FTIC core, DNA taken from cultured CD4+ T cells was sequenced by way of the Oncomine TCR Beta short-read assay. In TCRdb, the PCR reads were re-called with MiXCR into one record per CDR3 protein. The sample contains more than 9,500 distinct CDR3 sequences, under 50% of which appear only once. No antigen has been identified for these receptors. Sample treatment: approximately nine-day PBMC culture with coronavirus spike peptide pools or control peptides (ViraFEST assay). Sequencing used cultured CD4+ T cells from blood, obtained after SARS-CoV-2 vaccination. Every receptor here comes from a human donor with COVID-19.

V is TRBV20-1 and J is TRBJ1-2; weak D call: TRBD1 (5 bases). Trimming pared 3 bases from V and 5 bases from J, leaving 13 bases between. Germline-derived CDR1 and CDR2 are DFQATT and SNEGSKA (reference sequence). There are 13 residues in the CDR3. The CDR3 DNA reads TGCAGTGCTAGCAGGGAATCAACTTATGGCTACACCTTC. Its protein product is CSASRESTYGYTF.

This rearrangement joins TRBV4-3 to TRBJ1-2, with D possibly matching TRBD1 (6 bases). This CDR3 comprises 15 residues. V gave up 4 bases and J gave up 5 bases, with 17 bases separating them. In germline, CDR1 is LGHNA, CDR2 YSLEER. The CDR3: CASSPETGLGYGYTF. The CDR3 coding sequence is TGCGCCAGCAGCCCCGAGACAGGCCTTGGATATGGCTACACCTTC.

A few counts support this clonotype. The chain is built from TRBV7-2 and TRBJ1-5, with no clear D. Trimming removed 5 bases from V and 5 bases from J, with 10 bases in between. This CDR3 comprises 13 residues. Germline CDR1 is SGHTA and CDR2 is FQGNSA. In DNA, the CDR3 is TGTGCCAGCAGCCCCCAGAGGGATCAGCCCCAGCATTTT. Translated, it gives CASSPQRDQPQHF.

This clonotype turned up a few times. This chain uses TRBV6-5 with TRBJ1-1; D call uncertain. The CDR3 length is 13 residues. Germline loops: CDR1 MNHEY, CDR2 SVGAGI. Trimming took off 0 bases at V and 1 base at J, with 3 bases between the two ends. CDR3 nucleotide sequence: TGTGCCAGCAGTTACTCAGAGAACACTGAAGCTTTCTTT. Its protein product is CASSYSENTEAFF.

The rearrangement joins TRBV28 to TRBJ1-1, with a weak D call TRBD1 (5 bases). The V gene's germline CDR1 is MDHEN and CDR2 SYDVKM. This CDR3 spans 13 amino acids. V was cut by 10 bases and J by 4 bases, with 16 bases left in between. CDR3 residues: CAISAPGTTEAFF. DNA of the CDR3: TGTGCCATCTCGGCGCCAGGGACCACTGAAGCTTTCTTT.

The chain combines TRBV6-1 with TRBJ1-1; unclear D gene. The CDR3 consists of 14 residues. Germline-derived CDR1 and CDR2 are MNHNS and SASEGT. V lost 6 bases and J lost 4, with 15 bases in between. CDR3 region: CASRTTPAATEAFF. CDR3 coding DNA: TGTGCCAGCAGGACGACACCGGCAGCCACTGAAGCTTTCTTT.

The table lists this clonotype with a few counts. This chain links TRBV25-1 with TRBJ1-2; TRBD1 aligns across 7 bases. V was pared by 10 bases and J by 2 bases, with 4 bases of the junction left unmatched. Germline V gene lookup returns CDR1 MGHDK and CDR2 SYGVNS. The CDR3 spans 12 residues. CDR3 amino acids: CATNRGNYGYTF. The CDR3 DNA reads TGTGCCACCAACAGGGGAAACTATGGCTACACCTTC.

This clonotype was found a few times. The genes are TRBV7-2 and TRBJ2-4; 12 nucleotides agree with TRBD2. This CDR3 is 17 amino acids long. Germline V gene data show CDR1 as SGHTA and CDR2 as FQGNSA. V trimming: 1 base; J trimming: 6 bases; junction bases outside the gene matches: 7. The CDR3 coding sequence is TGTGCCAGCAGCTTAGACGCTAGCGGGGGGGCCGGAAACATTCAGTACTTC. Translating gives CASSLDASGGAGNIQYF.

V gene TRBV6-1 combines with J gene TRBJ2-1; 8 bases agree with TRBD2. Germline CDR1 is MNHNS and CDR2 is SASEGT. CDR3 length: 16 amino acids. V was pared by 7 bases and J by 0 bases, with 8 bases of the junction left unmatched. CDR3 nucleotides: TGTGCCAGCACCCCGCGGGCGGGGGGCTCCTACAATGAGCAGTTCTTC. Translated, it gives CASTPRAGGSYNEQFF.

This clonotype was seen only a few times. The rearrangement joins TRBV20-1 to TRBJ1-2, with D tentatively TRBD1 (5 bases). Trimming removed 6 bases from V and 2 bases from J, with 19 bases in between. The CDR3 has 15 residues. The germline V gene encodes CDR1 DFQATT and CDR2 SNEGSKA (reference sequence). In DNA form, the CDR3 reads TGCAGTGCCACCGCACCCAGGGATTCGAACTATGGCTACACCTTC. Protein: CSATAPRDSNYGYTF.

The chain has TRBV6-5 and TRBJ2-1; D uncertain. Trimming shortened V by 4 bases and J by 4 bases, and 17 bases separated the two germline ends. Germline-derived CDR1 and CDR2 are MNHEY and SVGAGI. The CDR3 spans 16 residues. The CDR3 spells CASSSHTQLRYNEQFF. CDR3 bases: TGTGCCAGCAGTTCCCACACTCAGCTTAGATACAATGAGCAGTTCTTC.

This clonotype appeared a few times. The V and J genes are TRBV7-8 and TRBJ2-3, with D perhaps TRBD1 (5 bases). V lost 2 bases to trimming and J lost 3 bases, with 15 bases between them. From germline, CDR1 is SGHVS and CDR2 FQNEAQ. The CDR3 covers 16 residues. The chain's CDR3 is CASSLTGTPGTDTQYF. The CDR3 DNA follows: TGTGCCAGCAGCTTAACCGGCACCCCAGGGACAGATACGCAGTATTTT.

This clonotype was seen more than once but under ten times. The rearrangement links TRBV20-1 to TRBJ2-7; 9 nucleotides line up with TRBD1. Germline CDR1 and CDR2: DFQATT and SNEGSKA (reference sequence). This CDR3 region has 12 residues. V was pared by 6 bases and J by 5 bases, with 5 bases of the junction left unmatched. The CDR3 sequence: CSAGTGFDEQYF. The CDR3 coding sequence is TGCAGTGCCGGGACAGGGTTCGACGAGCAGTACTTC.

This clonotype was observed a few times. V gene TRBV6-5 combines with J gene TRBJ1-2, with D uncertain. V lost 2 bases, J lost 2 bases, and 12 bases lay in between. This CDR3 is built from 15 residues. From germline, CDR1 is MNHEY and CDR2 SVGAGI. In DNA, the CDR3 is TGTGCCAGCAGTTACGCCAGAGAAAGGAACTATGGCTACACCTTC. This gives the protein CASSYARERNYGYTF.

This clonotype was recorded a few times. The J gene is TRBJ1-6, the V gene TRBV6-5; TRBD1 matches at 10 bases. The germline V gene encodes CDR1 MNHEY and CDR2 SVGAGI. The CDR3 length is 16 residues. The V segment lost 0 bases and the J segment 11 bases; nucleotides outside the gene matches: 7. CDR3 protein: CASSYSKGQGKAPLHF. DNA of the CDR3: TGTGCCAGCAGTTACTCGAAGGGACAGGGGAAGGCACCCCTCCACTTT.

In its sample, this clonotype was seen a few times. The V call is TRBV20-1, the J call TRBJ2-5; 8 nucleotides match TRBD1. The CDR3 extends over 14 amino acids. V trimming: 5 bases; J trimming: 2 bases; junction bases outside the gene matches: 7. Germline V gene sequence: CDR1 DFQATT, CDR2 SNEGSKA (reference sequence). The CDR3 DNA sequence: TGCAGTGCTCCGGACAGGGCCAGACAAGAGACCCAGTACTTC. Its translation is CSAPDRARQETQYF.

The rearrangement links TRBV11-3 to TRBJ2-5; no reliable D call. CDR3 length: 13 amino acids. Germline-derived CDR1 and CDR2 are SGHNT and YENEEA. V lost 0 bases and J lost 5, with 7 bases in between. The CDR3 loop reads CASSLESLETQYF. The CDR3 nucleotides are TGTGCCAGCAGCTTAGAGTCTCTGGAGACCCAGTACTTC.

The V and J genes are TRBV19 and TRBJ1-1, with D maybe TRBD1 (5 bases). Germline CDR1 LNHDA, CDR2 SQIVND (reference sequence). This CDR3 comprises 14 residues. Trimming shortened V by 3 bases and J by 3 bases, and 11 bases separated the two germline ends. CDR3 in amino acids: CASSIWGLDTEAFF. DNA for the CDR3: TGTGCCAGTAGTATCTGGGGGTTAGACACTGAAGCTTTCTTT.

This clonotype was picked up a small number of times. This sequence joins TRBV7-8 and TRBJ1-2; maybe TRBD1 (6 bases). CDR1 SGHVS and CDR2 FQNEAQ come from the germline V gene. V dropped 1 base and J dropped 2 bases, with 11 bases sitting between them. CDR3 size: 15 residues. The CDR3 spells CASSLGGTGNYGYTF. The CDR3 DNA follows: TGTGCCAGCAGCTTAGGAGGTACAGGGAACTATGGCTACACCTTC. Full variable domain (missing parts from reference TRBV7-8 and TRBJ1-2): GAGVSQSPRYKVAKRGQDVALRCDPISGHVSLFWYQQALGQGPEFLTYFQNEAQLDKSGLPSDRFFAERPEGSVSTLKIQRTQQEDSAVYLCASSLGGTGNYGYTFGSGTRLTVV.

The rearrangement joins TRBV7-2 to TRBJ2-7; D unclear. Germline CDR1 reads SGHTA; CDR2 reads FQGNSA. V lost 5 bases, J lost 4 bases, and 6 bases lay in between. CDR3 length equals 11 residues. The CDR3 here is CASSLKYEQYF. The CDR3 region has the DNA TGTGCCAGCAGCCTTAAATACGAGCAGTACTTC.

The V call is TRBV27, the J call TRBJ2-3, with D unclear. The germline CDR1 and CDR2 sequences are MNHEY and SMNVEV (reference sequence). The CDR3 consists of 14 residues. The V gene lost 9 bases and the J gene lost 2 bases, with 15 bases spanning the gap. CDR3 protein: CASQRVSPTDTQYF. CDR3 bases: TGTGCCAGTCAAAGGGTCAGCCCCACAGATACGCAGTATTTT.

This clonotype was seen a handful of times. The chain carries TRBV4-2 and TRBJ1-2, with 8 bases lining up with TRBD1. The V and J ends lost 4 bases and 2 bases, in that order; junction bases with no gene match: 6. Germline lookup yields CDR1 LGHNA and CDR2 YNFKEQ. The CDR3 extends over 15 amino acids. The CDR3 DNA reads as TGTGCCAGCAGCCGACCGGCAGGGGGCAACTATGGCTACACCTTC. It encodes CASSRPAGGNYGYTF.

CDR3 region: CASSGQGRISQPQHF. CDR3 nucleotides: TGTGCCAGCAGTGGACAGGGGAGGATTAGTCAGCCCCAGCATTTT. The chain carries TRBV6-1 and TRBJ1-5; 8 nucleotides agree with TRBD1. Trimming cost V 4 bases and J 6 bases; bases outside gene matches: 8. Germline V lookup: CDR1 MNHNS, CDR2 SASEGT. This CDR3 comprises 15 residues.

This clonotype was detected a few times. This chain connects TRBV20-1 to TRBJ1-2; possibly TRBD1 for D (5 bases). The CDR3 contains 12 residues. V was shortened by 4 bases and J by 0 bases, with 6 bases between the two germline ends. CDR1 and CDR2 (germline): DFQATT, SNEGSKA (reference sequence). CDR3: CSAMGPNYGYTF. The CDR3 coding sequence is TGCAGTGCTATGGGGCCTAACTATGGCTACACCTTC.

The rearrangement uses TRBV18 and TRBJ1-1; unclear D gene. Germline V gene data show CDR1 as KGHSH and CDR2 as LQKENI. The CDR3 covers 12 residues. Trimming removed 3 bases from V and 11 bases from J, with 13 bases in between. The CDR3 sequence is CASSPSQFDAFF. CDR3 coding DNA: TGTGCCAGCTCACCCTCCCAGTTTGACGCTTTCTTT.